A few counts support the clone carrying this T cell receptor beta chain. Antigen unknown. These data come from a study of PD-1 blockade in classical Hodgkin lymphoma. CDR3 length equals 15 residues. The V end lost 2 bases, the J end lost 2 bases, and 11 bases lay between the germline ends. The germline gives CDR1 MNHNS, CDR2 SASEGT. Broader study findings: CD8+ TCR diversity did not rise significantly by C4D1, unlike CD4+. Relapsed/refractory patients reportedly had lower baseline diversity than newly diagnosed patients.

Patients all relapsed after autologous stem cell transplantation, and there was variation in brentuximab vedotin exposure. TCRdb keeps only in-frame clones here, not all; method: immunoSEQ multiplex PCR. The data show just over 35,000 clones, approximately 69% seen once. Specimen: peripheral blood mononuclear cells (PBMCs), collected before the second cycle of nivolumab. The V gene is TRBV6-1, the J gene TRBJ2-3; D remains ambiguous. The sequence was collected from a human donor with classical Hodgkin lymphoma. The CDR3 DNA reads TGTGCCAGCAGTGAATGGTCGGCAGACACAGATACGCAGTATTTT. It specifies CASSEWSADTDTQYF.